This T cell receptor beta chain was observed in a study of T cells in Graves' hyperthyroidism and ophthalmopathy. Study conclusions and caveats: Most thyroid clonotypes expanded above 0.001 appeared in blood too.

Subjects aged 18 to 65 presented with newly diagnosed hyperthyroidism of less than 2 months' duration. In making diagnoses, clinical symptoms, serum thyroxine and TRAb, thyroid ultrasound and orbital computed tomography were all used. Extraction of PBMCs used roughly 9.6 ml of fresh peripheral blood. This clonotype has a handful of counts. Its antigen remains unidentified. Authors of the study amplified TCR beta CDR3 regions from RNA transcripts. TCR CDR3 underwent first-round RT-PCR with the HTBI primer set. Using its own MiXCR run on the multiplex PCR reads, TCRdb lists one record per CDR3 protein. The data hold about 350,000 distinct CDR3 sequences, with about 15% observed a single time. V shed 6 bases, J shed 1 base, and the junction held 2 bases outside the gene matches. This CDR3 is 13 amino acids long. Per germline, CDR1 ENHRY and CDR2 SYGVKD.

The V call is TRBV10-3, the J call TRBJ2-5; TRBD2 matches at 7 bases. Sequenced sample: blood. The origin of this receptor is a young woman with Graves' hyperthyroidism. The CDR3 region is CAIRTSSQETQYF. The CDR3 bases are TGTGCCATCAGGACTAGCAGCCAAGAGACCCAGTACTTC.